Reported below is one TCR beta chain. Its antigen is undetermined. MiXCR was run by TCRdb on the reads, yielding one entry per CDR3 protein. The table includes 250,000 to 300,000 distinct CDR3 sequences, about 25% detected once. This sample was taken from a study of T cell repertoires in cytomegalovirus infection. Study information: CMV infection plus the matching HLA type was flagged by public TCR beta signatures. Whole-study results and caveats: It was HLA-C-restricted CMV-specific TCR beta clonotypes that dominated the response ex vivo. There were carriers of CMV plus the relevant HLA, and cumulative public TCR beta family frequency identified them.

The CDR3 sequence is 19 residues long. Germline CDR1 is MDHEN and CDR2 is SYDVKM. V gave up 1 base and J gave up 0 bases; unmatched junction bases: 12. Sequenced sample: PBMCs. This chain connects TRBV28 to TRBJ1-1; 9 positions agree with TRBD1. The origin of this receptor is a human donor in good health (CMV status not recorded). Some clones in this sample may be carry-over from other donors' samples. CDR3 in DNA: TGTGCCAGCAGTTTATCGAGGGGACAGGGCGAGGGATTGAACACTGAAGCTTTCTTT. Protein: CASSLSRGQGEGLNTEAFF.